Listed here is a single TCR beta chain. The V end lost 5 bases, the J end lost 6 bases, and 14 bases lay between the germline ends. The CDR3 is made up of 14 amino acids. CDR1 SNHLY and CDR2 FYNNEI come from the germline V gene. The data stem from a study of blood T cell repertoires in COVID-19. Study details: Sites across the United States, Italy and Spain contributed samples from acute and convalescent COVID-19. PBMCs, B-cell-depleted T cells, or T cells provided the cDNA or gDNA that made up the material.

Original methodology: Amplification of reference gene primers provided the estimated nucleated cell counts. This table comes from immunoSEQ multiplex PCR, and its TCRdb copy is limited to in-frame clones, with some not included. V and J calls and clone size are those listed in that table; D and trimming were worked out from the DNA. Among roughly 39,000 clones listed, about 90% were seen once. This receptor was identified in a man over 45 with active or convalescent COVID-19. The rearrangement uses TRBV2 and TRBJ1-5; D may be TRBD1 (6 bases). Sequenced: peripheral blood. Here the CDR3 DNA reads TGTGCCAGCAGTTACGGGACACGGAGTCAGCCCCAGCATTTT. Protein sequence: CASSYGTRSQPQHF.